This record looks at one TCR beta chain sequence and its context. This record comes from a study of CD8 T cells in Susac syndrome. Healthy donors constituted the control group, matched for age and sex. Reverse transcription of roughly 0.45 to 1 ug RNA was carried out with random hexamers. One entry per CDR3 protein results from TCRdb running MiXCR on the immunoSEQ multiplex PCR reads. This sample has 150,000 to 200,000 distinct CDR3 sequences, with 80% to 95% found just once. This CDR3 has 16 amino acids. Germline values: CDR1 MNHEY, CDR2 SVGEGT. Trimming left V 5 bases short and J 0 bases short, with 16 bases between.

The sample was CD4+ T cells from PBMCs. This receptor was identified in a human donor in good health. The chain is built from TRBV6-2 or TRBV6-3 and TRBJ1-2; D might be TRBD1 (5 bases). The chain's CDR3 is CASSNLGRGANYGYTF. CDR3 nucleotides: TGTGCCAGCAGTAACCTGGGACGGGGAGCTAACTATGGCTACACCTTC.